The 13 T cell receptor beta chains below come from one sample, sequenced in a study of T cells after yellow fever vaccination. TCRdb fed the 5' RACE reads into MiXCR, producing one record per CDR3 protein. This sample has around 310,000 distinct CDR3 sequences, with less than 4.5% found just once. Material: PBMCs, obtained on the day of the yellow fever booster vaccination. The receptor source for this set is a man younger than 35 who received the YFV17D yellow fever vaccine.

In this sample, this clonotype turned up many times. The rearrangement links TRBV27 to TRBJ2-5; D is unclear. The CDR3 is 14 residues long. Trimming took off 6 bases at V and 1 base at J, with 12 bases between the two ends. Germline loops: CDR1 MNHEY, CDR2 SMNVEV (reference sequence). The CDR3 DNA reads TGTGCCAGCAGGATGGGTTGGTCCCAAGAGACCCAGTACTTC. It translates to CASRMGWSQETQYF.

This sequence joins TRBV6-5 and TRBJ2-7; the match to TRBD2 covers 8 bases. With V trimmed by 4 bases and J by 7 bases, 6 bases remained unmatched. Germline V gene lookup returns CDR1 MNHEY and CDR2 SVGAGI. This CDR3 contains 13 residues. CDR3 bases: TGTGCCAGCAGTTCGGGGGGGGCGGGGGAGCAGTACGTC. This encodes CASSSGGAGEQYV.

The V and J genes are TRBV6-5 and TRBJ1-1; 8 positions match TRBD1. The CDR3 loop spans 14 amino acids. CDR1 is MNHEY and CDR2 is SVGAGI in the germline V gene. With V trimmed by 5 bases and J by 6 bases, 8 bases remained unmatched. This chain's CDR3 is CASSSDRGASEAFF. The CDR3 region has the DNA TGTGCCAGCAGTAGCGACAGGGGAGCGTCTGAAGCTTTCTTT.

This clonotype was observed at least ten times. The gene calls are TRBV3-1 and TRBJ2-7, with a possible D match to TRBD2 (6 bases). Between the trimmed V and J ends, which lost 1 base and 0 bases, there was a span of 7 bases. From germline, CDR1 is LGHDT and CDR2 YNNKEL (reference sequence). CDR3 size: 14 residues. CDR3 residues: CASSQGAGSYEQYV. DNA of the CDR3: TGTGCCAGCAGCCAAGGAGCGGGCTCCTACGAGCAGTACGTC.

V is TRBV6-6 and J is TRBJ2-1, with 9 nucleotides matching TRBD2. The germline V gene has CDR1 MNHNY and CDR2 SVGAGI (reference sequence). This CDR3 is 16 amino acids long. V was clipped by 2 bases and J by 4 bases; unmatched bases: 6. In DNA form, the CDR3 reads TGTGCCAGCAGTTACCCTACTAGCGGGCTATACAATGAGCAGTTCTTC. Its protein product is CASSYPTSGLYNEQFF.

This clonotype occurred a few times. CDR3 bases: TGTGCCATCAGTGGCCATCTGAATTCACCCCTCCACTTT. Translating it yields CAISGHLNSPLHF. This chain connects TRBV10-3 to TRBJ1-6; no firm D call. In germline, CDR1 is ENHRY, CDR2 SYGVKD. Trimming left V 4 bases short and J 7 bases short, with 8 bases between. The CDR3 has 13 amino acids.

A few counts support this clonotype. This rearrangement joins TRBV6-1 to TRBJ1-3; D perhaps matches TRBD1 (5 bases). CDR3 size: 15 residues. V was pared by 4 bases and J by 0 bases, with 10 bases between. Germline CDR1 MNHNS, CDR2 SASEGT. CDR3 in DNA: TGTGCCAGCAGTGTCCGACAGATCTCTGGAAACACCATATATTTT. It is translated as CASSVRQISGNTIYF.

As regards this clonotype: Given the absence of the conserved phenylalanine or tryptophan at the CDR3 end, a read error is likely. The chain employs TRBV7-2 and TRBJ1-1; the match to TRBD1 covers 8 bases. Germline values: CDR1 SGHTA, CDR2 FQGNSA. V shed 1 base, J shed 4 bases, and the junction held 11 bases outside the gene matches. The CDR3 consists of 17 residues. For the CDR3, the DNA is TGTGCCAGCAGCTTAGTGGTCAGGGGGCTTGTAGGCACTGAAGCTTTCTCT. As protein: CASSLVVRGLVGTEAFS.

As for this clonotype: Since a much larger clone is just one base distant, this may be a read error. The rearrangement joins TRBV11-2 to TRBJ2-5; D uncertain. The V and J ends lost 0 bases and 6 bases respectively, with 5 bases between them. Per germline, CDR1 SGHAT and CDR2 FQNNGV. This CDR3 is 12 amino acids long. CDR3 loop: CASSLDGKTQYF. DNA for the CDR3: TGTGCCAGCAGCTTAGATGGAAAGACCCAGTACTTC.

V usage is TRBV11-2 and J usage is TRBJ2-2; TRBD1 matches 8 bases. V lost 3 bases, J lost 4 bases, and 13 bases stayed unmatched. The CDR3 extends over 18 amino acids. Germline V gives CDR1 SGHAT, CDR2 FQNNGV. The CDR3 sequence: CASSFLDEDRAGTGELFF. The CDR3 DNA reads TGTGCCAGCAGCTTCCTCGATGAGGACAGGGCCGGCACCGGGGAGCTGTTTTTT.

The sample holds many counts of this clonotype. The J gene is TRBJ2-1, the V gene TRBV5-1, with D unresolved. CDR3 size: 15 residues. Between the trimmed V and J ends, which lost 3 bases and 0 bases, there was a span of 10 bases. Germline CDR1 SGHRS, CDR2 YFSETQ. This CDR3 is CASSYVFGSYNEQFF. For the CDR3, the DNA is TGCGCCAGCAGCTACGTATTTGGCTCCTACAATGAGCAGTTCTTC.

This clonotype was detected ten times or more. J is TRBJ2-5 and V is TRBV7-2, with 10 bases identical to TRBD2. Trimming removed 5 bases from V and 2 bases from J; junction bases left unmatched: 8. The length of the CDR3 is 16 residues. Germline CDR1 is SGHTA and CDR2 is FQGNSA. CDR3 region: CASSLRQRGGQETQYF. CDR3 bases: TGTGCCAGCAGCCTACGACAGCGGGGGGGTCAAGAGACCCAGTACTTC.

Many counts were recorded for this clonotype. The DNA of the CDR3 is TGTGCCAGCAGCCTCAACATAGCGGGCGCAGATACGCAGTATTTT. It encodes CASSLNIAGADTQYF. The chain links TRBV7-2 to TRBJ2-3, with TRBD2 matching over 7 bases. The germline V gene encodes CDR1 SGHTA and CDR2 FQGNSA. The CDR3 totals 15 residues. The V gene end was trimmed by 5 bases and the J gene end by 4 bases; junction bases not matched to a gene: 9. Based on the CDR3 plus reference TRBV7-2 and TRBJ2-3, the full variable domain is GAGVSQSPSNKVTEKGKDVELRCDPISGHTALYWYRQSLGQGLEFLIYFQGNSAPDKSGLPSDRFSAERTGGSVSTLTIQRTQQEDSAVYLCASSLNIAGADTQYFGPGTRLTVL.